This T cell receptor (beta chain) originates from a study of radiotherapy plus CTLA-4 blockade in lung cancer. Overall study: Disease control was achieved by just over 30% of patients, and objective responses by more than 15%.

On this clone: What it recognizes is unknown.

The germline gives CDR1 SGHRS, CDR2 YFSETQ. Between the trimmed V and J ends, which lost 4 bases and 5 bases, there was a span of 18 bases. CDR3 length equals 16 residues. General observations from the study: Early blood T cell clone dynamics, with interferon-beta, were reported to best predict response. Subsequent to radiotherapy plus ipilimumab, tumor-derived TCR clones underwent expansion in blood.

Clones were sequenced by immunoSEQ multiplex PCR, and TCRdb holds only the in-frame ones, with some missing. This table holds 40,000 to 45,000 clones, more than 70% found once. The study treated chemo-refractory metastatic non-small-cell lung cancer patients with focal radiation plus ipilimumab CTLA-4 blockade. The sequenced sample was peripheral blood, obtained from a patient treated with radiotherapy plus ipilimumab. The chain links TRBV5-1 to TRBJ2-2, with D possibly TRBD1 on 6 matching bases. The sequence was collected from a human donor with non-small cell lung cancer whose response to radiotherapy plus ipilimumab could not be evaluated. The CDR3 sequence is CASSPTNPGQTGELFF. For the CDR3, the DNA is TGCGCCAGCAGCCCAACAAACCCCGGACAGACCGGGGAGCTGTTTTTT.